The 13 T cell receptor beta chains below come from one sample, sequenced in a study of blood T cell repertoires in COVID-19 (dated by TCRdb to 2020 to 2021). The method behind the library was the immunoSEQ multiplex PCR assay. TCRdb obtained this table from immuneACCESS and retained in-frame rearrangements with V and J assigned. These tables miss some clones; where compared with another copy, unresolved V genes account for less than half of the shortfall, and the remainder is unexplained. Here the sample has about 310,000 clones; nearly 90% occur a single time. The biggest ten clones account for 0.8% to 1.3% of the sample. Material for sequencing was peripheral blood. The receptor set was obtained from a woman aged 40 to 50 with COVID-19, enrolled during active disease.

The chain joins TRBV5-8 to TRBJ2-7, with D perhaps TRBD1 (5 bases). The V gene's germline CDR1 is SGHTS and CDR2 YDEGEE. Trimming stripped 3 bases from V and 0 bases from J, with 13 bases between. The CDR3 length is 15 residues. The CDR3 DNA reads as TGTGCCAGCAGCTCGTACCCGACAGTCTCCTACGAGCAGTACTTC. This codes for CASSSYPTVSYEQYF.

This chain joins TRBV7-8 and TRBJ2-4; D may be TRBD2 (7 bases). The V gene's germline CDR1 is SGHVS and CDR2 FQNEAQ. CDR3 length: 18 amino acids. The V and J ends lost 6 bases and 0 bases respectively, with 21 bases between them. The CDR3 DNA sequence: TGTGCCAGCAGTCATAGGGCGGGGGCGACGTTAGCCAAAAACATTCAGTACTTC. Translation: CASSHRAGATLAKNIQYF.

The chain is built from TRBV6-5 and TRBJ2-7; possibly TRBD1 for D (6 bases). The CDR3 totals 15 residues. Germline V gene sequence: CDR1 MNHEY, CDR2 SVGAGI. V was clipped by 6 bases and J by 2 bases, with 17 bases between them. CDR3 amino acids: CASRPGTTLTYEQYF. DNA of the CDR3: TGTGCCAGCAGGCCCGGGACAACCCTTACCTACGAGCAGTACTTC.

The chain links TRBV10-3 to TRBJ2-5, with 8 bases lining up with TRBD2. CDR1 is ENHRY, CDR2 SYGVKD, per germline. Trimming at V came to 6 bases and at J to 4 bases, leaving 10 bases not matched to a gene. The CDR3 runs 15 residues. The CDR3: CAIRTSGGLGETQYF. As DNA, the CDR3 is TGTGCCATCAGAACCTCGGGGGGGCTTGGAGAGACCCAGTACTTC.

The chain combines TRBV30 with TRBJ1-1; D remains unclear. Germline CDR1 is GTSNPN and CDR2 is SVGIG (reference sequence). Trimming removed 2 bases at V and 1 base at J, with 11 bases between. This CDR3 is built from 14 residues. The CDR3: CAWSPLTPNTEAFF. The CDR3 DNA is TGTGCCTGGAGTCCGTTGACTCCGAACACTGAAGCTTTCTTT.

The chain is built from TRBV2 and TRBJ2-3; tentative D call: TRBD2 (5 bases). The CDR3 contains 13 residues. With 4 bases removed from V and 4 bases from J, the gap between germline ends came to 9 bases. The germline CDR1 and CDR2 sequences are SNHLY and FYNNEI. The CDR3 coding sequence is TGTGCCAGCAGTGTTAGGGAGTCAGATACGCAGTATTTT. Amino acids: CASSVRESDTQYF.

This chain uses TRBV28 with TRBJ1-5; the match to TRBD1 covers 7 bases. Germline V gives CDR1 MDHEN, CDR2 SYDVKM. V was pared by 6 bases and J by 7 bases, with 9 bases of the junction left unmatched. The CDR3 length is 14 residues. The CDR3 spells CASRNNRGEQPQHF. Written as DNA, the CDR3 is TGTGCCAGCAGGAATAACAGGGGTGAACAGCCCCAGCATTTT.

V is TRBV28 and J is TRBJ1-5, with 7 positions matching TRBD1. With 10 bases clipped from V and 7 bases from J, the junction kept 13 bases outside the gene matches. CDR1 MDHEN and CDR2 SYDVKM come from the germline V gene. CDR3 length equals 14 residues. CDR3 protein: CAIGLGGAGQPQHF. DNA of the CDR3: TGTGCCATCGGTCTAGGGGGCGCGGGGCAGCCCCAGCATTTT. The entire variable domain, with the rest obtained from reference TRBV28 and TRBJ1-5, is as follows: DVKVTQSSRYLVKRTGEKVFLECVQDMDHENMFWYRQDPGLGLRLIYFSYDVKMKEKGDIPEGYSVSREKKERFSLILESASTNQTSMYLCAIGLGGAGQPQHFGDGTRLSIL.

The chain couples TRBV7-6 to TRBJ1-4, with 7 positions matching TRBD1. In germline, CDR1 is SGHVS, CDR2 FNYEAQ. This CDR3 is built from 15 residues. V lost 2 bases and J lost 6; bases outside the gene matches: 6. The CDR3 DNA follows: TGTGCCAGCAGCTTAACAGGGGCCGAGGATGAAAAACTGTTTTTT. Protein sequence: CASSLTGAEDEKLFF.

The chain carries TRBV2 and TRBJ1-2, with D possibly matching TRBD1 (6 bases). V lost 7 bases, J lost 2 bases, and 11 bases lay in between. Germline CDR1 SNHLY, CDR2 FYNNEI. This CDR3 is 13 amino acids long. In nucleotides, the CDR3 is TGTGCCAGCACACCTGGACAGAACTATGGCTACACCTTC. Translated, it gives CASTPGQNYGYTF.

This CDR3 is CASSIPGQGISPLHF. Here the CDR3 DNA reads TGTGCCAGCAGCATACCGGGACAGGGGATCTCACCCCTCCACTTT. The V and J genes are TRBV5-4 and TRBJ1-6; 10 bases match TRBD1. Germline V gene lookup returns CDR1 SGHNT and CDR2 YYREEE (reference sequence). The CDR3 is 15 residues long. With V trimmed by 4 bases and J by 10 bases, 8 bases remained unmatched.

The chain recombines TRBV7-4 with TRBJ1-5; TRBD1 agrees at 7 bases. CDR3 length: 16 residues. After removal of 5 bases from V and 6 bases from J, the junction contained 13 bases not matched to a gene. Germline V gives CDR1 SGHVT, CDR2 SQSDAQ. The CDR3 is CASSKSPGGRVQPQHF. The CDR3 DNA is TGTGCCAGCAGCAAGTCTCCAGGGGGGCGCGTTCAGCCCCAGCATTTT.

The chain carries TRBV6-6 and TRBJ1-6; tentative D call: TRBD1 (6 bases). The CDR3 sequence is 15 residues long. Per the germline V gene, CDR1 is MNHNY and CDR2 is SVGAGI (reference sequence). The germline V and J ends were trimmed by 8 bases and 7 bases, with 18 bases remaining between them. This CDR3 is CASRIKGQGNSPLHF. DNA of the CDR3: TGTGCCAGCCGAATTAAGGGGCAGGGGAATTCACCCCTCCACTTT.